This T cell receptor beta chain is drawn from a study of human versus mouse CDR3 diversity and MHC coevolution. At the level of the study: Reported immunoSEQ sensitivity was one in 200,000 T cells, with reduced amplification bias.

Germline V gives CDR1 LNHDA, CDR2 SQIVND (reference sequence). This CDR3 region has 16 residues. V shed 4 bases and J 1 base; nucleotides not matched to a gene: 6. The table lists this clone with a count of one. What it binds is not known. Naive CD4 T cells were sorted as CD45RO-negative, CD62L-positive. Method: immunoSEQ multiplex PCR; TCRdb's copy keeps in-frame clones and lacks some. Of about 83,000 clones in the sample, around 93% were seen once. Whole-study findings and limits: Humans had the largest estimated TCR beta repertoire, 1.5 million to 2 million clonotypes.

Material: naive CD4+ T cells from blood. Subset indicated: CD45RO-negative CD62L-positive naive CD4 T cells. This clonotype originated in a person between 25 and 70 years old in good health. This chain links TRBV19 with TRBJ2-7; 11 bases agree with TRBD2. The CDR3 loop reads CASSTQTSGISYEQYF. DNA for the CDR3: TGTGCCAGTAGTACCCAGACTAGCGGGATTTCCTACGAGCAGTACTTC.